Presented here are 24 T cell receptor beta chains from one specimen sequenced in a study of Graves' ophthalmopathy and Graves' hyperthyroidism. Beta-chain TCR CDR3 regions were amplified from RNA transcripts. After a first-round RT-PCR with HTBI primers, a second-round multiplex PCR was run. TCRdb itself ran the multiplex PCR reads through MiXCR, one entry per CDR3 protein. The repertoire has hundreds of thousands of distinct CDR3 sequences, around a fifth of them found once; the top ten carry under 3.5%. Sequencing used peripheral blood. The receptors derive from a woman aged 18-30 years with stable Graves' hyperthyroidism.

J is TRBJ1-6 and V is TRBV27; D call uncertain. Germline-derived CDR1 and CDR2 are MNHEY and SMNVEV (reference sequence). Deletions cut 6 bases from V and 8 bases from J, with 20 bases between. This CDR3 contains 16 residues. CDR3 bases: TGTGCCAGCAGACCCAGGACTGGCGGGCGGGATTCACCCCTCCACTTT. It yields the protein CASRPRTGGRDSPLHF.

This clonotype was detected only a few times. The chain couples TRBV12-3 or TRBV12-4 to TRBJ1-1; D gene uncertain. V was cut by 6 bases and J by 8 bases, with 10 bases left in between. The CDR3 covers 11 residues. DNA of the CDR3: TGTGCCAGCAGGCGGGAGAGAGAAGCTTTCTTT. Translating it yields CASRREREAFF.

DNA of the CDR3: TGTGCCAGCAGCTTAAGGCAGGCCTCCTACGAGCAGTACTTC. Translation gives CASSLRQASYEQYF. V and J are TRBV7-8 and TRBJ2-7; D unresolved. This CDR3 region has 14 residues. V was trimmed by 2 bases and J by 0 bases, leaving 8 bases between them. Germline V gene lookup returns CDR1 SGHVS and CDR2 FQNEAQ.

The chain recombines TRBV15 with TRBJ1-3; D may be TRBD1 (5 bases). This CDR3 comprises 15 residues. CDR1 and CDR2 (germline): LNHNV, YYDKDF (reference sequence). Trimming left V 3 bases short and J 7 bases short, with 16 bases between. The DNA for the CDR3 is TGTGCCACCAGCAGGCGCGGACGGGGGATTAACACCATATATTTT. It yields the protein CATSRRGRGINTIYF.

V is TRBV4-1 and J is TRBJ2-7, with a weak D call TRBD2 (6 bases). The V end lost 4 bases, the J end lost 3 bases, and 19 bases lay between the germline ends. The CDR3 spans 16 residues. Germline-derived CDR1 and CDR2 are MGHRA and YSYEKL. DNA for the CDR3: TGCGCCAGCAGCCCCAGCGCGGACTACATCATCTACGAGCAGTACTTC. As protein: CASSPSADYIIYEQYF.

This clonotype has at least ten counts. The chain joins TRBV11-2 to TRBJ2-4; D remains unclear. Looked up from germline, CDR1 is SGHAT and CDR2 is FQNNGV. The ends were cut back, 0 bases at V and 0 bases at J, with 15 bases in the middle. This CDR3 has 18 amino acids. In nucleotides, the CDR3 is TGTGCCAGCAGCTTAGATCGGACGGCGAATTTAGCCAAAAACATTCAGTACTTC. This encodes CASSLDRTANLAKNIQYF.

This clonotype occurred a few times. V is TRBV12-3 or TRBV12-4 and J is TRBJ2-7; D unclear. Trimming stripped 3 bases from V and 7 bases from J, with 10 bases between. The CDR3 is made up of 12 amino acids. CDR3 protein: CASSFILREQYF. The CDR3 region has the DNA TGTGCCAGCAGTTTTATACTGAGAGAGCAGTACTTC.

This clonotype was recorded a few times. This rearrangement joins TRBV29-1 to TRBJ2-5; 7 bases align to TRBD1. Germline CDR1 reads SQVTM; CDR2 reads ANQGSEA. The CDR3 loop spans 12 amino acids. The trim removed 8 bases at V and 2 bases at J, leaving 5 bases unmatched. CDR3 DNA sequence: TGCAGCTACACAGGGGTGCAAGAGACCCAGTACTTC. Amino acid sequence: CSYTGVQETQYF.

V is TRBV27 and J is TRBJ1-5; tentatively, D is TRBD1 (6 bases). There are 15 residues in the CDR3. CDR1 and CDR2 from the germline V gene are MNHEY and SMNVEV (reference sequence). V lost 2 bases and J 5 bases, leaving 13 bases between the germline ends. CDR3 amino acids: CASSLGTRGDQPQHF. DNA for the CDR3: TGTGCCAGCAGTTTAGGGACACGGGGGGATCAGCCCCAGCATTTT.

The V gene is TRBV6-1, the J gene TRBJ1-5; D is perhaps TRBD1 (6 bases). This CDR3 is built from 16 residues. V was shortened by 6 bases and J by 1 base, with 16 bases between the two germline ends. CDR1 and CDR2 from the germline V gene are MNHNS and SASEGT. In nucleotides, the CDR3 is TGTGCCAGCAGCCCCTGGACAGCCCTAAGCAATCAGCCCCAGCATTTT. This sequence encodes CASSPWTALSNQPQHF.

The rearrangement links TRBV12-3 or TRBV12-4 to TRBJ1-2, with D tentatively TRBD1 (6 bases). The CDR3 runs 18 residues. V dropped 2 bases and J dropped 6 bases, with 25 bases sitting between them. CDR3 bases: TGTGCCAGCAGTTTAAGGGGGGGCATTCGCCTAATCAGACATGGCTACACCTTC. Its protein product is CASSLRGGIRLIRHGYTF.

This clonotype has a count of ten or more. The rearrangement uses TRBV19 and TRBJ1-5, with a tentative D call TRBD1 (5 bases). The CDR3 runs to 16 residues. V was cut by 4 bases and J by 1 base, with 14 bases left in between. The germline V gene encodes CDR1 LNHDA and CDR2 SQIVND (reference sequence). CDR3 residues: CASSRWQGQSNQPQHF. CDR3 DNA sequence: TGTGCCAGTAGTAGGTGGCAGGGTCAAAGCAATCAGCCCCAGCATTTT.

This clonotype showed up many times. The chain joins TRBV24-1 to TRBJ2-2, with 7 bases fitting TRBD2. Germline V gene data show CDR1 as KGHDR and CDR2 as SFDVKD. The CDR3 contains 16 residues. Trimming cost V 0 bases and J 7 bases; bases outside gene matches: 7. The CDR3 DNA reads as TGTGCCACCAGTGATTTGCGTCTAGCGGCTAACGGGGAGCTGTTTTTT. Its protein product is CATSDLRLAANGELFF.

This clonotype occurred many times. CDR3 protein: CASSFGTGNTGELFF. Written as DNA, the CDR3 is TGTGCCAGCAGCTTTGGGACAGGGAACACCGGGGAGCTGTTTTTT. The gene calls are TRBV11-2 and TRBJ2-2, with 8 bases aligning to TRBD1. V lost 3 bases, J lost 1 base, and 1 base stayed unmatched. CDR3 length: 15 residues. The V gene's germline CDR1 is SGHAT and CDR2 FQNNGV.

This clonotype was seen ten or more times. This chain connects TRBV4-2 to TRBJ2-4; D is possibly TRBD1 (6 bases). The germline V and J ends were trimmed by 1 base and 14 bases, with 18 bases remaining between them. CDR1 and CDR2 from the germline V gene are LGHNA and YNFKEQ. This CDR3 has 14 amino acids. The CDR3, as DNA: TGTGCCAGCAGCCAAGGAGACAGGCCGGAGCTTAAGTACTTC. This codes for CASSQGDRPELKYF.

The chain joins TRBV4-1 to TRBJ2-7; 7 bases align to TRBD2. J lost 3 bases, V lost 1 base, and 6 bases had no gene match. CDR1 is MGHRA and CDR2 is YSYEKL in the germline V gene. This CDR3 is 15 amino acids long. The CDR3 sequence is CASSQGRDYRYEQYF. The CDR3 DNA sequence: TGCGCCAGCAGCCAAGGCCGGGACTACCGCTACGAGCAGTACTTC.

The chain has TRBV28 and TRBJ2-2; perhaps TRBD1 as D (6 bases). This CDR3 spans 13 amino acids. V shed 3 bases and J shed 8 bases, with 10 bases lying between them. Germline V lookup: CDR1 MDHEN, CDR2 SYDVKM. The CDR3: CASSFTGWGELFF. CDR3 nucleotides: TGTGCCAGCAGTTTCACAGGGTGGGGGGAGCTGTTTTTT.

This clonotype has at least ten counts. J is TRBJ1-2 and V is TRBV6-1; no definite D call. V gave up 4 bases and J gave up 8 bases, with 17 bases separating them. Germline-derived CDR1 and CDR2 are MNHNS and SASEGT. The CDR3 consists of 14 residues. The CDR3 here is CASSGRTDTGGYTF. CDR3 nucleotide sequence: TGTGCCAGCAGTGGAAGGACGGATACGGGGGGCTACACCTTC.

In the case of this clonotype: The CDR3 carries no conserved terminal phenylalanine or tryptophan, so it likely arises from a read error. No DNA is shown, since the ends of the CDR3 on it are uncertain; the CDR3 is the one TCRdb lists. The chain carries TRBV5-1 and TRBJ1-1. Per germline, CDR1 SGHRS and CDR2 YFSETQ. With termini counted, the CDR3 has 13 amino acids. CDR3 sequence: CASSLGQNTEACL.

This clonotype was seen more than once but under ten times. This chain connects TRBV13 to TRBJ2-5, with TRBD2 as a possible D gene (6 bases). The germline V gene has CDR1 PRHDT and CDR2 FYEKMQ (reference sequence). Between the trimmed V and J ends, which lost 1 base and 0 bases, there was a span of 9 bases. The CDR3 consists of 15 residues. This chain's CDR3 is CASSLVLADQETQYF. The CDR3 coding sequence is TGTGCCAGCAGCTTAGTTTTAGCGGACCAAGAGACCCAGTACTTC.

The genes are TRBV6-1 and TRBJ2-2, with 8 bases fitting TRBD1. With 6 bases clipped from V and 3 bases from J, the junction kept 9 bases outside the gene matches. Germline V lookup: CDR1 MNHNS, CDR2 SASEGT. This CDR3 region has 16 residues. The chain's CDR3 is CASSRGQVGYTGELFF. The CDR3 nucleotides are TGTGCCAGCAGCAGGGGACAGGTCGGGTACACCGGGGAGCTGTTTTTT.

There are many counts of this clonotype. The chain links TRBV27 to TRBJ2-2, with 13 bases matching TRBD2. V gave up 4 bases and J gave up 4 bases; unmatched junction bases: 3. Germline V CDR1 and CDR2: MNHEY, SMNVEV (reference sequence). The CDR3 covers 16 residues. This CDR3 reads CASSSGLAGFTGELFF. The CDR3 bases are TGTGCCAGCAGTTCGGGACTAGCGGGATTCACCGGGGAGCTGTTTTTT.

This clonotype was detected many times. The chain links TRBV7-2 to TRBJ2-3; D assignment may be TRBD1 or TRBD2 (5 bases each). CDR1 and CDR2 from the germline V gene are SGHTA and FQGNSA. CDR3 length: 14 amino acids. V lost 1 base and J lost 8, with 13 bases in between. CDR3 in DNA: TGTGCCAGCAGCTTAGGAGCGGAGAGGGGTACGCAGTATTTT. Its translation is CASSLGAERGTQYF. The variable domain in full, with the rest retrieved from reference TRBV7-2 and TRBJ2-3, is GAGVSQSPSNKVTEKGKDVELRCDPISGHTALYWYRQSLGQGLEFLIYFQGNSAPDKSGLPSDRFSAERTGGSVSTLTIQRTQQEDSAVYLCASSLGAERGTQYFGPGTRLTVL.

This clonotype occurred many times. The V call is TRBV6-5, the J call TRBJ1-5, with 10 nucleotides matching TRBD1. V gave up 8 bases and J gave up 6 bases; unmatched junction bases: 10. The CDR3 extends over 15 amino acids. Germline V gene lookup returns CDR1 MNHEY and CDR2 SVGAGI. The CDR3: CASGRDRGRGQPQHF. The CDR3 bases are TGTGCCAGCGGCCGGGACAGGGGTAGAGGTCAGCCCCAGCATTTT.